Listed here are 7 T cell receptor beta chains from one sample, sequenced in a study of kidney transplant recipient with SARS-CoV-2 infection. Each CDR3 protein is one row after TCRdb ran MiXCR on the reads. The profile shows 200,000 to 250,000 distinct CDR3 sequences, less than 35% of them singletons. Specimen: a blood sample, collected at baseline and around day 120 from a kidney transplant recipient. Receptors were obtained from a young adult male patient who had COVID-19 and was a kidney transplant recipient. Some T cells may be provided by the graft donor.

With regard to this clonotype: One base away lies a much larger clone, so this may be a sequencing read error. The V call is TRBV12-5, the J call TRBJ2-7, with D possibly matching TRBD1 (7 bases). The CDR3 length is 14 residues. The V gene's germline CDR1 is LGHNT and CDR2 FRNRAP. Trimming removed 5 bases from V and 3 bases from J, with 14 bases in between. The CDR3 coding sequence is TGTGCTAGTGGTCTTACCAGGGGGGACTACGAGCAGTACTTC. Protein sequence: CASGLTRGDYEQYF.

On this clonotype: This sequence may be a read error, since a much larger clone differs from it by one base. CDR3 nucleotide sequence: TGTGCCAGCGGCTTGGGAAAGTTAAATCAGCCCCAGCATTTT. Translation gives CASGLGKLNQPQHF. The chain employs TRBV13 and TRBJ1-5; D uncertain. Germline CDR1 reads PRHDT; CDR2 reads FYEKMQ (reference sequence). The CDR3 loop spans 14 amino acids. The whole variable domain, remainder taken from reference TRBV13 and TRBJ1-5, is AAGVIQSPRHLIKEKRETATLKCYPIPRHDTVYWYQQGPGQDPQFLISFYEKMQSDKGSIPDRFSAQQFSDYHSELNMSSLELGDSALYFCASGLGKLNQPQHFGDGTRLSIL.

As regards this clonotype: A much larger clone differs by one base, so this may be a read error. The V and J genes are TRBV11-3 and TRBJ1-2; D ambiguous. CDR1 SGHNT and CDR2 YENEEA come from the germline V gene. The germline V and J ends were trimmed by 5 bases and 4 bases, with 23 bases remaining between them. The CDR3 contains 17 residues. The DNA of the CDR3 is TGTGCCAGCAGCGTCGCAGGCAATCTCGGAAAGACCTATGGCTACACCTTC. Residues: CASSVAGNLGKTYGYTF.

Points on this clonotype: Since a much larger clone is just one base distant, this may be a read error. V usage is TRBV4-2 and J usage is TRBJ1-2; tentative D call: TRBD1 (5 bases). Germline V CDR1 and CDR2: LGHNA, YNFKEQ. Trimming removed 1 base from V and 3 bases from J, with 12 bases in between. The CDR3 has 15 residues. The DNA for the CDR3 is TGTGCCAGCAGCCAAGGGGGACTCCGAGACTATGGCTACACCTTC. This codes for CASSQGGLRDYGYTF.

At least ten counts were recorded for this clonotype. This chain connects TRBV4-2 to TRBJ2-7; D is ambiguous. The CDR3 totals 15 residues. CDR1 LGHNA and CDR2 YNFKEQ come from the germline V gene. V was shortened by 0 bases and J by 0 bases, with 9 bases between the two germline ends. The CDR3 DNA sequence: TGTGCCAGCAGCCAAGATGGAAGTCGCTCCTACGAGCAGTACTTC. Amino acids: CASSQDGSRSYEQYF.

This clonotype occurred many times. This chain joins TRBV6-4 and TRBJ1-6; D perhaps matches TRBD1 (6 bases). Trimming removed 3 bases from V and 7 bases from J, with 13 bases in between. The CDR3 has 15 amino acids. Germline V gives CDR1 MRHNA, CDR2 SNTAGT. The CDR3, as DNA: TGTGCCAGCAGTGAACAGGGAAGGGCAAATTCACCCCTCCACTTT. Encoded protein: CASSEQGRANSPLHF.

In this sample, this clonotype turned up many times. V and J are TRBV12-5 and TRBJ2-7; D is undetermined. Looked up from germline, CDR1 is LGHNT and CDR2 is FRNRAP. V shed 2 bases and J shed 0 bases, with 5 bases lying between them. This CDR3 contains 13 residues. CDR3 DNA: TGTGCTAGTGGTTTGACCGGCTCCTACGAGCAGTACTTC. The encoded protein is CASGLTGSYEQYF.